This T cell receptor (beta chain) stems from a study of tumor-infiltrating lymphocytes in primary liver carcinoma. Background on the study: The study enrolled male and female patients aged 30 to 69 years. Every sample contained roughly 3.5 to 8 million productive TCRbeta reads, and these numbers were similar from one tissue type to another. The tumors ranged from about 4 to 11 cm across and fell within stage T1-T3 N0M0.

A constant-region primer primed TCR beta cDNA synthesis from 400 to 600 ng of total RNA. TCR beta libraries came from three nested multiplex PCR rounds using slightly modified ARM-PCR. The opening two PCR rounds, about 11 cycles each, paired TRBV1-TRBV30 forward primers with a C-beta reverse primer. TCRdb re-analysed the multiplex PCR reads in MiXCR, keeping a single row per CDR3 protein. The table records approximately 330,000 distinct CDR3 sequences, less than 65% of them present only once. Unmatched junction bases numbered 11, after V lost 6 bases and J lost 0 bases. This CDR3 region has 16 residues. Germline V gene sequence: CDR1 MNHEY, CDR2 SVGAGI. The source of the blood RNA was unsorted whole blood, and germline DNA was extracted as well. This clonotype was found a few times.

This chain connects TRBV6-5 to TRBJ2-7; 7 nucleotides line up with TRBD2. This clonotype was obtained from a man aged 40-55 years with primary liver carcinoma and hepatitis B virus infection. Sequenced sample: peripheral blood. For the CDR3, the DNA is TGTGCCAGCAGCCACCCACCCTGGGAGGGCTCCTACGAGCAGTACTTC. Translation gives CASSHPPWEGSYEQYF.